The 10 T cell receptor beta chains presented below share a single source sample, sequenced in a study of CXCR3-negative and CXCR3-positive naive CD8 T cells. The libraries of TRB cDNA were prepared using 5' RACE with UMI labels. Using the 5' RACE reads, TCRdb records one entry per CDR3 protein without DNA. The specimen's table records roughly 8,700 distinct CDR3 sequences. Sequences were obtained from naive CXCR3- CD8+ T cells from blood. Documented subset: CD45RO-CCR7+CD27+CD95- naive CD8+ T cells lacking CXCR3 (TNR3-). Receptors were obtained from a human donor in good health. Some clones in this sample may be carry-over from other donors' samples.

Its frequency marks this clonotype as medium-sized. The chain carries TRBV29-1 and TRBJ1-1. The germline CDR1 and CDR2 sequences are SQVTM and ANQGSEA. The CDR3 runs to 12 residues. This CDR3 is CSVESPTAEAFF. Using reference TRBV29-1 and TRBJ1-1 for the parts outside the CDR3, the full variable domain is SAVISQKPSRDICQRGTSLTIQCQVDSQVTMMFWYRQQPGQSLTLIATANQGSEATYESGFVIDKFPISRPNLTFSTLTVSNMSPEDSSIYLCSVESPTAEAFFGQGTRLTVV.

The chain is built from TRBV29-1 and TRBJ2-7; the D gene TCRdb calls, TRBD1, cannot be checked with no DNA. The CDR3 is 16 residues long. From germline, CDR1 is SQVTM and CDR2 ANQGSEA. CDR3 amino acids: CSVEDIGTGGTYEQYF.

By frequency, this clonotype registers medium-sized. The chain uses TRBV29-1 and TRBJ1-3; the D call from TCRdb, TRBD1, cannot be confirmed without DNA. This CDR3 has 14 amino acids. Germline V CDR1 and CDR2: SQVTM, ANQGSEA. The CDR3 here is CSVEETGTGNTIYF.

This clonotype is deemed medium-sized by its frequency. The V gene is TRBV15, the J gene TRBJ2-7; TCRdb designates TRBD1, a call that cannot be tested without DNA. From germline, CDR1 is LNHNV and CDR2 YYDKDF (reference sequence). The CDR3 is 20 amino acids. Here the CDR3 reads CATSALRDRGQLGSSYEQYF.

This chain connects TRBV11-2 to TRBJ2-1. Germline V lookup: CDR1 SGHAT, CDR2 FQNNGV. The CDR3 extends over 15 amino acids. The CDR3 protein is CASSLKKSSYNEQFF.

The CDR3 reads CASRPNRGVWDTQYF. The rearrangement links TRBV12-3 or TRBV12-4 to TRBJ2-3; TCRdb designates TRBD1, a call that cannot be tested without DNA. This CDR3 is 15 amino acids long.

CDR3 region: CASSEALAGGYEQFF. The chain is built from TRBV7-2 and TRBJ2-1; TCRdb calls TRBD2, which cannot be checked without DNA. CDR3 length: 15 residues. Germline loops: CDR1 SGHTA, CDR2 FQGNSA.

This clonotype is called medium-sized based on its frequency. The rearrangement joins TRBV20-1 to TRBJ2-1; lacking DNA, the TRBD2 call made by TCRdb goes unchecked. This CDR3 has 14 amino acids. Germline CDR1 and CDR2: DFQATT and SNEGSKA (reference sequence). The CDR3 sequence is CSARTSGRFNEQFF.

This clonotype registers medium-sized by frequency. The V call is TRBV12-3 or TRBV12-4, the J call TRBJ1-4. The CDR3 extends over 14 amino acids. The CDR3 here is CASSRATSGEKLFF.

The V call is TRBV29-1, the J call TRBJ2-1; checking the TCRdb D call of TRBD1 is not possible without DNA. Germline CDR1 and CDR2: SQVTM and ANQGSEA. This CDR3 region has 13 residues. CDR3 sequence: CSVLGGNYNEQFF.